This TCR beta chain was sequenced during a study of blood T cell repertoires in COVID-19. Per germline, CDR1 MNHEY and CDR2 SMNVEV (reference sequence). Trimming took off 2 bases at V and 1 base at J, with 11 bases between the two ends. The CDR3 consists of 16 residues. Sequenced by immunoSEQ multiplex PCR; TCRdb stores in-frame clones only, minus some. The sample carries more than 95,000 clones, about 80% recorded once. This receptor was identified in a human donor in a cohort sampled during active or convalescent COVID-19. Sequences were obtained from peripheral blood. The genes are TRBV27 and TRBJ1-4, with a possible D match to TRBD1 (5 bases). The CDR3 here is CASSLMGGGTNEKLFF. CDR3 in DNA: TGTGCCAGCAGTTTAATGGGCGGGGGAACTAATGAAAAACTGTTTTTT.